This T cell receptor (beta chain) was documented in a study of siplizumab effects on memory and regulatory T cells. The table came from immunoSEQ multiplex PCR; TCRdb's copy has only in-frame clones and leaves some out. Of approximately 90,000 clones listed, around 94% are singletons. Trimming removed 5 bases at V and 7 bases at J, with 20 bases between. This CDR3 has 16 residues. CDR1 and CDR2 from the germline V gene are SGHAT and FQDESV (reference sequence). The chain combines TRBV11-1 with TRBJ2-2; D may be TRBD1 (6 bases). This sequence was found in a human donor in good health. The specimen was non-Treg CD4+ T cells sorted from blood. The CDR3 region is CASSPQGKLRIGELFF. In nucleotides, the CDR3 is TGTGCCAGCAGCCCACAGGGTAAACTGAGAATCGGGGAGCTGTTTTTT.